This T cell receptor (beta chain) is from a study of shared clonotypes between healthy human individuals (dated by TCRdb to between 2020 and 2021). Background for the entire study: The cohort included three men and a couple of women between 18 and 49 years of age. For each donor, three plates each were used for CD4 naive and CD4 memory, two plates were used for CD8 naive, and one plate was used for CD8 memory. To estimate repertoire size and how much clonotypes are shared between individuals, the study performed deep sequencing of blood TCR repertoires from a few healthy adults. To increase sequencing depth and limit assay-specific biases, TCR repertoire library preparation and sequencing were carried out by different laboratories using diverse techniques. Each donor's leukapheresis produced roughly between roughly 0.85 and 10 billion PBMCs.

Donors were healthy HIV-negative adults with no recently reported acute infections or vaccinations. Only Caucasian adults living in Nashville, Tennessee, USA were represented among the donors. CD4+ T cells were enriched through magnetic negative selection, after which naive cells were positively selected on CD45RA and the remaining negative fraction served as the memory subset. Blood was obtained by leukapheresis, after which PBMCs were separated by Ficoll-Histopaque density gradient centrifugation and cryopreserved in liquid nitrogen vapor phase. Analytical flow cytometry was used to check the purity and quantity of each magnetically sorted T cell population. Genomic DNA was isolated from each sorted fraction and quantified by UV absorbance on a Nanodrop 2000c. TCR CDR3 regions were amplified from genomic DNA by multiplex PCR using the deep immunoSEQ assay. Extracted genomic DNA from each cell subset was spread evenly across all wells of several immunoSEQ 96-well plates, with each plate serving as a replicate. For sorted subsets, about 210 ng of genomic DNA, equivalent to 30,000 or so T cell genomes, went into each replicate PCR. Purified libraries were measured with a Qubit 3.0 fluorometer, size-checked on a Bioanalyzer 2100, and measured again with the KAPA Library Quantification kit. Every immunoSEQ 96-well plate was sequenced on a dedicated single-read 150-cycle Illumina NextSeq 550 flow cell. As for the original processing: The immunoSEQ output contained only junctional sequences without quality scores, so filtering could not match that applied to full-length reads. Sequences were annotated with PyIR, a Python wrapper for IgBLAST v1.9, and V/J genes and CDR3 were assigned using IMGT germline references. Reads were removed for weak V/J assignments (E-value above 1e-6), missing CDR3, stop codons, out-of-frame junctions, or ambiguous translated residues. V3J clonotypes were defined as sequences sharing an identical inferred V gene, J gene, and CDR3 amino acid sequence. The percentage overlap between two repertoires was calculated by dividing the number of shared unique clonotypes by the size of the smaller repertoire. Richness of each repertoire was evaluated using RTK rarefaction, the Chao1 estimator, and Recon v2.1 estimates of unobserved clonotypes. Generation probabilities for all TCRbeta clonotypes obtained by the gDNA method from a handful of donors were computed using OLGA. The source is immuneACCESS, and TCRdb retained only in-frame sequences with V and J called. Part of the clones is not carried over; for the studies checked, unresolved V genes explain less than half of this, and the remainder is unexplained. The D gene and trimming were derived from the DNA, and the V and J assignments and clone size from that table. The sample records around 980,000 clones, 70% to 80% of which are singletons. 0.5% to 0.65% of the sample is in the top ten clones.

Study-level results and caveats: The genetic and exposure-history diversity represented was limited by the small number of donors. Estimated clonotype richness was generally larger for naive than for memory subsets. Sampling was restricted to blood, and TCR repertoires in tissues likely differ from the TCR repertoires found in blood. Compared with non-shared clonotypes, clonotypes shared by all four sorted-subset donors had higher generation probabilities. Even with the large sequencing depth, rarefaction of the sorted-subset datasets indicated that sequencing was incomplete. When a few donors were compared, the shared fraction of clonotypes was about 5.4% for naive CD4, 3.5% to 4% for naive CD8, more than 2% for memory CD4, and less than 0.45% for memory CD8. Based on pairwise subsampling, the degree of clonotype sharing among donors was expected to be affected by sequencing depth.

About this clone: What antigen it recognizes has not been identified. Base qualities are not at hand, and no much larger clone is one base apart.

This TCR was sampled from a man aged 18 to 29 in good health. Some clones in this sample may be carry-over from other donors' samples. The sample was memory CD4+ T cells from PBMCs. The sample's cell subset or site label, decoded: CD45RA-negative fraction.

The sequence in DNA is TGCAGCGTTGTACGGGTTATTGGTCCGGGGGAGACCCAGTACTTC. It translates to CSVVRVIGPGETQYF. This receptor chain uses TRBV29-1 and TRBJ2-5, and possibly TRBD2, on 5 matching bases. CDR1 is given as SQVTM and CDR2 as ANQGSEA, both from the germline V gene. Reading from cysteine to phenylalanine, the CDR3 counts 15 amino acids. CDR3 DNA only is kept here, 45 bases in frame from base 1. The trim is 4 bases for V and 5 bases for J, with a gap of 20 bases between the germline ends.